This record concerns one T cell receptor beta chain sequence. What it binds is unknown. The sample comes from a study of T cells after yellow fever vaccination. Regarding the study as a whole: In post-booster samples, most primary-vaccination clones reappeared (about 95% CD4, over 70% CD8). On re-exposure, the response was weaker but peaked faster, at day 5 versus 15.

UMIs and a universal primer site were added when TCR cDNA was made by 5'RACE template switching. TCRdb reprocessed the 5' RACE reads via MiXCR and lists one record per CDR3 protein. The table lists hundreds of thousands of distinct CDR3 sequences, 10% to 15% of them singletons. J was trimmed by 2 bases and V by 5 bases; bases with no gene match: 6. The CDR3 totals 15 residues. The germline V gene has CDR1 SGHNT and CDR2 YYREEE (reference sequence). The sample was PBMCs, taken on the day of the yellow fever booster vaccination. The sequence derives from a man in his thirties or forties who received the YFV17D yellow fever vaccine. The V and J genes are TRBV5-4 and TRBJ2-2; TRBD2 matches 7 bases. Written as DNA, the CDR3 is TGTGCCAGCAGTCCAGCTAGCGGAAACACCGGGGAGCTGTTTTTT. Protein product: CASSPASGNTGELFF.